What follows are 32 T cell receptor beta chains derived from one specimen sequenced in a study of T-cell memory formation after mild COVID-19. TCRdb reprocessed the 5' RACE reads via MiXCR and lists one record per CDR3 protein. The sample carries more than 110,000 distinct CDR3 sequences, approximately 26% recorded once. Sequenced sample: PBMCs or a T cell subset sorted from them (not recorded which). Receptor source: an adult woman who had mild COVID-19 (a few samples of this study predate the infection). Cell type and time point are not known.

As DNA, the CDR3 is TGTGCCAGCAGCTCGGACAGTCACTACGGCAATGAGCAGTTCTTC. It encodes CASSSDSHYGNEQFF. The chain carries TRBV27 and TRBJ2-1, with a possible D match to TRBD1 (6 bases). Trimming removed 6 bases from V and 6 bases from J, with 18 bases in between. Germline CDR1 MNHEY, CDR2 SMNVEV (reference sequence). The CDR3 is 15 residues long.

The chain combines TRBV7-8 with TRBJ1-1; unclear D gene. Germline-derived CDR1 and CDR2 are SGHVS and FQNEAQ. The CDR3 runs 14 residues. Trimming removed 5 bases at V and 8 bases at J, with 18 bases between. As DNA, the CDR3 is TGTGCCAGCAGCGCGTACCCTAGAGGGCCAGAAGCTTTCTTT. The encoded protein is CASSAYPRGPEAFF.

This clonotype was counted between two and nine times. V usage is TRBV6-5 and J usage is TRBJ1-2; no reliable D call. Trimming shortened V by 4 bases and J by 2 bases, and 17 bases separated the two germline ends. This CDR3 is 16 amino acids long. Germline lookup yields CDR1 MNHEY and CDR2 SVGAGI. The CDR3 DNA is TGTGCCAGCAGTTCTAATTCACCCTGGACCAACTATGGCTACACCTTC. It is translated as CASSSNSPWTNYGYTF.

V and J are TRBV7-8 and TRBJ2-4; 9 bases are a match to TRBD2. Looked up from germline, CDR1 is SGHVS and CDR2 is FQNEAQ. The V and J ends lost 2 bases and 8 bases, in that order; junction bases with no gene match: 10. CDR3 length: 16 amino acids. The CDR3 here is CASSLYAGGPWDIQYF. DNA of the CDR3: TGTGCCAGCAGCTTATACGCGGGAGGGCCATGGGACATTCAGTACTTC. Full variable domain (missing parts from reference TRBV7-8 and TRBJ2-4): GAGVSQSPRYKVAKRGQDVALRCDPISGHVSLFWYQQALGQGPEFLTYFQNEAQLDKSGLPSDRFFAERPEGSVSTLKIQRTQQEDSAVYLCASSLYAGGPWDIQYFGAGTRLSVL.

The V and J genes are TRBV24-1 and TRBJ2-3, with TRBD2 identical over 8 bases. The CDR3 runs 15 residues. J gave up 4 bases and V 7 bases, and 9 bases lay outside the gene matches. Germline values: CDR1 KGHDR, CDR2 SFDVKD. For the CDR3, the DNA is TGTGCCACCAGGGGGTCAGCGGGAGTCGCAGATACGCAGTATTTT. It translates to CATRGSAGVADTQYF.

The J gene is TRBJ2-7, the V gene TRBV7-6; no reliable D call. This CDR3 region has 13 residues. Trimming cost V 2 bases and J 2 bases, with 7 bases left between them. CDR1 and CDR2 from the germline V gene are SGHVS and FNYEAQ. CDR3 amino acids: CASSLYSAYEQYF. For the CDR3, the DNA is TGTGCCAGCAGCTTATATTCCGCCTACGAGCAGTACTTC. The variable domain in full, completed from reference TRBV7-6 and TRBJ2-7, reads GAGVSQSPRYKVTKRGQDVALRCDPISGHVSLYWYRQALGQGPEFLTYFNYEAQQDKSGLPNDRFSAERPEGSISTLTIQRTEQRDSAMYRCASSLYSAYEQYFGPGTRLTVT.

The CDR3 region has the DNA TGTGCCAGCAGCCAAGATAAGGCTAGCGGGGAAGAGACCCAGTACTTC. This sequence encodes CASSQDKASGEETQYF. The chain joins TRBV3-1 to TRBJ2-5, with 9 nucleotides matching TRBD2. The CDR3 sequence is 16 residues long. Germline V CDR1 and CDR2: LGHDT, YNNKEL (reference sequence). The V gene end was trimmed by 0 bases and the J gene end by 3 bases; junction bases not matched to a gene: 5.

The table lists this clonotype with a few counts. Here the CDR3 reads CASSLPGQGAHGYTF. The DNA of the CDR3 is TGTGCCAGCAGTCTACCGGGACAGGGGGCTCATGGCTACACCTTC. This sequence joins TRBV11-3 and TRBJ1-2, with TRBD1 identical over 12 bases. The CDR3 runs to 15 residues. Trimming cost V 6 bases and J 6 bases; bases outside gene matches: 8. The V gene's germline CDR1 is SGHNT and CDR2 YENEEA.

The chain has TRBV12-3 or TRBV12-4 and TRBJ1-3, with D possibly matching TRBD1 (5 bases). There are 16 residues in the CDR3. V dropped 3 bases and J dropped 4 bases, with 16 bases sitting between them. CDR3 amino acids: CASSFIRAGFGNTIYF. The CDR3 DNA reads as TGTGCCAGCAGTTTTATAAGGGCAGGGTTCGGAAACACCATATATTTT.

This clonotype came up a few times. The V call is TRBV4-3, the J call TRBJ2-6; TRBD1 matches 8 bases. In germline, CDR1 is LGHNA, CDR2 YSLEER. Trimming removed 4 bases from V and 3 bases from J; junction bases left unmatched: 8. The CDR3 has 17 residues. DNA for the CDR3: TGCGCCAGCAGCCCCAACGCCGGACAGGGTGGGGCCAACGTCCTGACTTTC. Translating gives CASSPNAGQGGANVLTF.

This clonotype came up a few times. This sequence joins TRBV6-5 and TRBJ1-1; possibly TRBD1 for D (5 bases). Germline values: CDR1 MNHEY, CDR2 SVGAGI. The germline V and J ends were trimmed by 6 bases and 1 base, with 9 bases remaining between them. This CDR3 spans 13 amino acids. CDR3 amino acids: CASSREWNTEAFF. The CDR3 DNA is TGTGCCAGCAGCAGGGAGTGGAACACTGAAGCTTTCTTT.

This chain uses TRBV2 with TRBJ1-2, with TRBD1 as a possible D gene (6 bases). Trimming removed 1 base from V and 3 bases from J, with 18 bases in between. Per germline, CDR1 SNHLY and CDR2 FYNNEI. There are 17 residues in the CDR3. Here the CDR3 DNA reads TGTGCCAGCAGTGAAGGTCAGAAACAGGGAGGGTACTATGGCTACACCTTC. It yields the protein CASSEGQKQGGYYGYTF.

Of note for this clonotype: Just one base apart from a much larger clone, this may be a read error. The chain couples TRBV6-6 to TRBJ2-1; no definite D call. In germline, CDR1 is MNHNY, CDR2 SVGAGI (reference sequence). V was shortened by 8 bases and J by 5 bases, with 4 bases between the two germline ends. The CDR3 has 10 residues. The CDR3 loop reads CASGNNEQFF. The CDR3 DNA reads TGTGCCAGCGGGAACAATGAGCAGTTCTTC.

This clonotype has more than one count but fewer than ten. The V gene is TRBV7-2, the J gene TRBJ2-1, with unresolved D. The CDR3 spans 14 residues. The ends were cut back, 3 bases at V and 3 bases at J, with 9 bases in the middle. Germline CDR1 SGHTA, CDR2 FQGNSA. Here the CDR3 reads CASSFVLVYNEQFF. The CDR3, as DNA: TGTGCCAGCAGCTTCGTCCTAGTCTACAATGAGCAGTTCTTC.

This clonotype came up a few times. The genes are TRBV12-3 or TRBV12-4 and TRBJ2-2; TRBD1 aligns across 9 bases. The CDR3 extends over 14 amino acids. The J segment lost 8 bases and the V segment lost 6 bases, leaving 7 bases of the junction unmatched. DNA for the CDR3: TGTGCCAGCAGCCGGACAGGGGTTCGAGGGGAGCTGTTTTTT. Translating it yields CASSRTGVRGELFF.

This clonotype has ten or more counts. The CDR3 loop is CASSQDVAGGLGAQYF. CDR3 nucleotide sequence: TGCGCCAGCAGCCAAGATGTAGCGGGGGGGCTTGGGGCCCAGTACTTC. This chain connects TRBV4-1 to TRBJ2-5; 11 bases are shared with TRBD2. Trimming cost V 0 bases and J 9 bases; bases outside gene matches: 9. Germline V lookup: CDR1 MGHRA, CDR2 YSYEKL. The CDR3 covers 16 residues.

This clonotype was detected only a few times. V gene TRBV10-3 combines with J gene TRBJ2-1; D gene unclear. The V gene's germline CDR1 is ENHRY and CDR2 SYGVKD. Trimming took 0 bases from V and 4 from J, leaving 1 base between them. The CDR3 runs to 12 residues. CDR3 nucleotide sequence: TGTGCCATCAGTGAGTCGTACAATGAGCAGTTCTTC. Protein sequence: CAISESYNEQFF.

This clonotype has only a few counts. The chain uses TRBV7-6 and TRBJ2-1; tentative D call: TRBD1 (6 bases). Between the trimmed V and J ends, which lost 1 base and 3 bases, there was a span of 10 bases. This CDR3 has 15 residues. The V gene's germline CDR1 is SGHVS and CDR2 FNYEAQ. CDR3 in DNA: TGTGCCAGCAGCTTAGTTTGGACAGACTACAATGAGCAGTTCTTC. Protein: CASSLVWTDYNEQFF.

The chain is built from TRBV7-9 and TRBJ1-4; perhaps TRBD1 as D (6 bases). Trimming shortened V by 5 bases and J by 5 bases, and 15 bases separated the two germline ends. Looked up from germline, CDR1 is SEHNR and CDR2 is FQNEAQ (reference sequence). CDR3 length: 15 residues. CDR3 nucleotides: TGTGCCAGCAGCCACACCGGGACAATGAATGAAAAACTGTTTTTT. Protein product: CASSHTGTMNEKLFF. The full variable domain, rest sourced from reference TRBV7-9 and TRBJ1-4, is DTGVSQNPRHKITKRGQNVTFRCDPISEHNRLYWYRQTLGQGPEFLTYFQNEAQLEKSRLLSDRFSAERPKGSFSTLEIQRTEQGDSAMYLCASSHTGTMNEKLFFGSGTQLSVL.

This clonotype turned up a few times. The chain combines TRBV6-4 with TRBJ1-1; D ambiguous. V lost 2 bases and J 1 base, leaving 8 bases between the germline ends. CDR3 length: 14 amino acids. From germline, CDR1 is MRHNA and CDR2 SNTAGT. CDR3 in amino acids: CASSDGLENTEAFF. CDR3 nucleotide sequence: TGTGCCAGCAGTGACGGGTTGGAGAACACTGAAGCTTTCTTT.

With regard to this clonotype: The junction and the germline gene differ at one end; a read error may be behind it. This chain links TRBV30 with TRBJ1-2, with D possibly being TRBD1 (6 bases). This CDR3 comprises 13 residues. The germline V gene encodes CDR1 GTSNPN and CDR2 SVGIG (reference sequence). The CDR3 loop reads CAWSVRWDTTASF. The CDR3 DNA follows: TGTGCCTGGAGTGTTCGTTGGGACACTACGGCTTCCTTC.

The rearrangement uses TRBV6-5 and TRBJ2-3, with D hard to call. The V and J ends lost 2 bases and 2 bases respectively, with 11 bases between them. There are 15 residues in the CDR3. Germline V gene sequence: CDR1 MNHEY, CDR2 SVGAGI. DNA for the CDR3: TGTGCCAGCAGTTACACCAACAGCTTCACAGATACGCAGTATTTT. Translating it yields CASSYTNSFTDTQYF.

The chain employs TRBV24-1 and TRBJ1-5; a weak D match, TRBD1 (6 bases). The V end was cut by 6 bases, the J end by 3 bases, with 14 bases between. CDR3 size: 15 residues. Germline assignment: CDR1 KGHDR and CDR2 SFDVKD. CDR3 sequence (DNA): TGTGCCACCAGTTCAGGGTGGGGGCCCAATCAGCCCCAGCATTTT. The encoded protein is CATSSGWGPNQPQHF.

In its sample, this clonotype was seen a few times. The V gene is TRBV9, the J gene TRBJ2-7; D might be TRBD2 (6 bases). V gave up 4 bases and J gave up 1 base, with 15 bases separating them. The germline V gene has CDR1 SGDLS and CDR2 YYNGEE. The CDR3 loop spans 15 amino acids. In DNA, the CDR3 is TGTGCCAGCAGCTACGGGGGTGGGCCATCCTACGAGCAGTACTTC. Amino acid sequence: CASSYGGGPSYEQYF.

The genes are TRBV27 and TRBJ1-1; TRBD1 is a possible D gene (6 bases). Trimming left V 6 bases short and J 4 bases short, with 21 bases between. Germline V gene sequence: CDR1 MNHEY, CDR2 SMNVEV (reference sequence). CDR3 length: 16 amino acids. The CDR3 coding sequence is TGTGCCAGCAGACCCTTTTCCCAGGGGCCAGGCACTGAAGCTTTCTTT. Translating gives CASRPFSQGPGTEAFF.

This clonotype was recorded a few times. The chain uses TRBV20-1 and TRBJ2-7, with 10 bases lining up with TRBD2. The V gene's germline CDR1 is DFQATT and CDR2 SNEGSKA (reference sequence). With V trimmed by 2 bases and J by 1 base, 2 bases remained unmatched. The CDR3 contains 14 residues. CDR3 sequence: CSARLAGVSYEQYF. CDR3 in DNA: TGCAGTGCTAGACTAGCGGGAGTATCCTACGAGCAGTACTTC.

The chain joins TRBV27 to TRBJ2-7; 7 positions agree with TRBD1. Trimming cost V 6 bases and J 1 base; bases outside gene matches: 3. This CDR3 region has 13 residues. Germline-derived CDR1 and CDR2 are MNHEY and SMNVEV (reference sequence). The CDR3 loop reads CASSWGQSYEQYF. The CDR3 DNA follows: TGTGCCAGCAGCTGGGGACAGTCCTACGAGCAGTACTTC.

There are a few counts of this clonotype. This chain links TRBV4-2 with TRBJ2-1; D may correspond to TRBD1 or TRBD2 (5 bases each). Germline CDR1 reads LGHNA; CDR2 reads YNFKEQ. The CDR3 loop spans 11 amino acids. Trimming took off 1 base at V and 10 bases at J, with 5 bases between the two ends. This CDR3 is CASSQGGEQFF. The CDR3 DNA sequence: TGTGCCAGCAGCCAAGGGGGGGAGCAGTTCTTC.

This chain joins TRBV5-1 and TRBJ1-1; a possible D gene is TRBD1 (6 bases). The germline V and J ends were trimmed by 4 bases and 3 bases, with 10 bases remaining between them. Germline V gene sequence: CDR1 SGHRS, CDR2 YFSETQ. This CDR3 comprises 13 residues. The CDR3 nucleotides read TGCGCCAGCAGCCTAACAGGGTACACTGAAGCTTTCTTT. Protein product: CASSLTGYTEAFF.

The chain combines TRBV6-5 with TRBJ2-7; 7 bases map to TRBD1. Germline V gene data show CDR1 as MNHEY and CDR2 as SVGAGI. The V segment lost 5 bases and the J segment 5 bases; nucleotides outside the gene matches: 6. CDR3 length: 13 amino acids. The CDR3 coding sequence is TGTGCCAGCAGTCCCTCCGGACAGGACGAGCAGTACTTC. Amino acids: CASSPSGQDEQYF.

This clonotype has only a few counts. The genes are TRBV4-3 and TRBJ2-3; tentatively, D is TRBD1 (7 bases). Germline values: CDR1 LGHNA, CDR2 YSLEER. V was trimmed by 0 bases and J by 3 bases, leaving 19 bases between them. The length of the CDR3 is 18 residues. In DNA, the CDR3 is TGCGCCAGCAGCCAAGAAGAAAGGGGGCTAGCGTCGACAGATACGCAGTATTTT. It encodes CASSQEERGLASTDTQYF.

The genes are TRBV7-6 and TRBJ2-3, with TRBD1 matching 9 bases. With V trimmed by 4 bases and J by 2 bases, 4 bases remained unmatched. CDR3 length: 15 amino acids. Germline V gives CDR1 SGHVS, CDR2 FNYEAQ. CDR3 region: CASSSGQGLTDTQYF. In nucleotides, the CDR3 is TGTGCCAGCAGCTCGGGACAGGGACTCACAGATACGCAGTATTTT.